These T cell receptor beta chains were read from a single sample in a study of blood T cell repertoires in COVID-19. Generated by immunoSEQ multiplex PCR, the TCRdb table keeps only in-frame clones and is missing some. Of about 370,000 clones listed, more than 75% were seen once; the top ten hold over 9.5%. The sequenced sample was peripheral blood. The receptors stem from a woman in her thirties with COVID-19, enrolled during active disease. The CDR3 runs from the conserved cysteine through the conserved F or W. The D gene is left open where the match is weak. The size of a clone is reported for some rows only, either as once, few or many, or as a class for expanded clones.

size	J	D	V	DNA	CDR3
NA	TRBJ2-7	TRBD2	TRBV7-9	TGTGCCAGCAGCTTAGGACTCGGGGGGAGGGACTACGAGCAGTACTTC	CASSLGLGGRDYEQYF
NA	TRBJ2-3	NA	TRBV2	TGTGCCAGCAGTCTGAGGGAGCGCCCAGATACGCAGTATTTT	CASSLRERPDTQYF
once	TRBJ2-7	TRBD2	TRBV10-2	TGCGCCAGCAGTGAGCGACTAGCGGGAGGGCCGGCCGAGCAGTACTTC	CASSERLAGGPAEQYF
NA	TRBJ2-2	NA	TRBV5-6	TGTGCCAGCAGCCCCGGGCCGGGGTTAGGCAGATGGGCCGGGGAGCTGTTTTTT	CASSPGPGLGRWAGELFF
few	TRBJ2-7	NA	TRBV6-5	TGTGCCAGCAGTTACCTACAGGCAAACTACGAGCAGTACTTC	CASSYLQANYEQYF
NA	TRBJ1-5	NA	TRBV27	TGTGCCAGCAGTTTGGGGGGGCCCACCTTGCCCCAGCATTTT	CASSLGGPTLPQHF
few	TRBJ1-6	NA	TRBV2	TGTGCCAGCAGTCTCCCCCGGAGGAATTCACCCCTCCACTTT	CASSLPRRNSPLHF
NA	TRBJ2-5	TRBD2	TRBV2	TGTGCCAGCAGTGAAGCTGGCGGGAGTAGCCCGGAGACCCAGTACTTC	CASSEAGGSSPETQYF
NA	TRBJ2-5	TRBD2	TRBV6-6	TGTGCCAGCAGCGGAGAGGGAGGGCCTGGAGAGACCCAGTACTTC	CASSGEGGPGETQYF
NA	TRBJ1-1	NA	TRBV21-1	TGTGCCAGCAGCGCCAGGACAGGGGGGAACACTGAAGCTTTCTTT	CASSARTGGNTEAFF
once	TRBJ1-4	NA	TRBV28	TGTGCCAGCAGTATATCAGGGGTTGGAACTAATGAAAAACTGTTTTTT	CASSISGVGTNEKLFF
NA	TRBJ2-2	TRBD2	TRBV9	TGTGCCAGCAGCCTAGGGGTAGCGGGAGGCGTCGGGGAGCTGTTTTTT	CASSLGVAGGVGELFF
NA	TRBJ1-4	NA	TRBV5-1	TGCGCCAGCAGCTTTCGGGGAGGCGCTAATGAAAAACTGTTTTTT	CASSFRGGANEKLFF
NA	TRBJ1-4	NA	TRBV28	TGTGCCAGCAGTTCCGACAGAGAAAAACTGTTTTTT	CASSSDREKLFF
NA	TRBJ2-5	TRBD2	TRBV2	TGTGCCAGCAGTGAACCGGGAGGAGAGACCCAGTACTTC	CASSEPGGETQYF
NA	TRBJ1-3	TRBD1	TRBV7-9	TGTGCCAGCAGATTAGCAGGGGGAACTGGAAACACCATATATTTT	CASRLAGGTGNTIYF
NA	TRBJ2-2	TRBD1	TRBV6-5	TGTGCCAGCAGTTACCGTCAGGGGGCGACCGGGGAGCTGTTTTTT	CASSYRQGATGELFF
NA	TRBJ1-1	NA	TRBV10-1	TGCGCCAGCAGCCGTAGGGAGGGCGTATGGACTGAAGCTTTCTTT	CASSRREGVWTEAFF
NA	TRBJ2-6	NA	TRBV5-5	TGTGCCAGCAGCTCCCGGACAACTGCCGTCTCTGGGGCCAACGTCCTGACTTTC	CASSSRTTAVSGANVLTF
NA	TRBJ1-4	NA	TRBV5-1	TGCGCCAGCAGCTTGTTGCGTAATGAAAAACTGTTTTTT	CASSLLRNEKLFF
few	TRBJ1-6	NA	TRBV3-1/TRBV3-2	TGTGCCAGCAGCCCAGGCCCGCAGGGTAACGCTCCCCTCCACTTT	CASSPGPQGNAPLHF
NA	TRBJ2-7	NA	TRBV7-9	TGTGCCAGCAGCTTGGGAGGGGGAGTCGAGCAGTACTTC	CASSLGGGVEQYF
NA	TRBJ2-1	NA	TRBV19	TGTGCCAGTAAAATGACTTCTAGCTCCTACAATGAGCAGTTCTTC	CASKMTSSSYNEQFF
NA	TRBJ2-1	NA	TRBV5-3	TGTGCCAGAAGCAGGACAGATTCCCTCTACAATGAGCAGTTCTTC	CARSRTDSLYNEQFF
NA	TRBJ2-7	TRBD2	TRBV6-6	TGTGCCAGCAGGGGGGGGAAGACACGCTACGAGCAGTACTTC	CASRGGKTRYEQYF
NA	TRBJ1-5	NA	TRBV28	TGTGCCAGCAGTCGGGGGGGGGTAAGGAATCAGCCCCAGCATTTT	CASSRGGVRNQPQHF
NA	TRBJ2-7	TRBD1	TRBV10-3	TGTGCCATCAGTGCTACGACAGGGCCCGAGCAGTACTTC	CAISATTGPEQYF
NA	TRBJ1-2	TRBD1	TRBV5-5	TGTGCCAGCAGCTTTGACAGGGCTGGCTACACCTTC	CASSFDRAGYTF
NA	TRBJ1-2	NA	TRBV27	TGTGCCAGCAATTCCAGGGTGGGTGACGATGGCTACACCTTC	CASNSRVGDDGYTF
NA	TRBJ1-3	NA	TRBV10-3	TGTGCCATCAGTGAGGGGGGCGCAGGAGGAAACACCATATATTTT	CAISEGGAGGNTIYF
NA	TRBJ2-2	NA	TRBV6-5	TGTGCCAGCAGTTACGGGAGAACCGGGGAGCTGTTTTTT	CASSYGRTGELFF
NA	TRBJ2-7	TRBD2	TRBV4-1	TGCGCCAGCAGCCAAGGACTAGCGGGAGCCTACGAGCAGTACTTC	CASSQGLAGAYEQYF
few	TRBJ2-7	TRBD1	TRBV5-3	TGTGCCAGAAGCCCCCGGGACAGGCCCTACGAGCAGTACTTC	CARSPRDRPYEQYF
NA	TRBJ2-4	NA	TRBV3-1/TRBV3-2	TGTGCCAGCAGCCAAGAGACCGGCAGCTTCGGACTAGCCAAAAACATTCAGTACTTC	CASSQETGSFGLAKNIQYF
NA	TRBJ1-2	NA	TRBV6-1	TGTGCCAGCAGTGAACCGGTCCCAGGGCAAGGCTACACCTTC	CASSEPVPGQGYTF
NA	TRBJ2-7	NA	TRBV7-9	TGTGCCAGCAGCCGACTGACCGACGACTATACATACGAGCAGTACTTC	CASSRLTDDYTYEQYF
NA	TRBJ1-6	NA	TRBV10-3	TGTGCCATCAGTGATGGAGGGAATGGCTATAATTCACCCCTCCACTTT	CAISDGGNGYNSPLHF
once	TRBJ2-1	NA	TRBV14	TGTGCCAGCAGCCAAGAAGAGTGGGCGGGGCAGGGAGATGAGCAGTTCTTC	CASSQEEWAGQGDEQFF
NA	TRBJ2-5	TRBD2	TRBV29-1	TGCAGCGTGAGCGGGAACCAAGAGACCCAGTACTTC	CSVSGNQETQYF
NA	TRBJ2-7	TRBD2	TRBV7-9	TGTGCCAGCAGCTTGGTGGGACTAGGGTTTTACGAGCAGTACTTC	CASSLVGLGFYEQYF
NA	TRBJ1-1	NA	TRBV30	TGTGCCTGGATCGGGGGAACTGAAGCTTTCTTT	CAWIGGTEAFF
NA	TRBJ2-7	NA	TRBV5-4	TGTGCCAGCAGCTTGGGGGGAGGAGAGCAGTACTTC	CASSLGGGEQYF
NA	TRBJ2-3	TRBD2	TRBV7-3	TGTGCCAGCAGCTTAAGTAGCGGGAGCGGCGATACGCAGTATTTT	CASSLSSGSGDTQYF
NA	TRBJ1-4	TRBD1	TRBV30	TGTGCCTGGGATGAGACAGGGGTCACTGAAAAACTGTTTTTT	CAWDETGVTEKLFF
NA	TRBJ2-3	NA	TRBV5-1	TGCGCCAGCAGCCCCAGGACAGTCGGGAGCACAGATACGCAGTATTTT	CASSPRTVGSTDTQYF
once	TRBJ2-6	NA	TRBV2	TGTGCCAGCAGGCCGACAGGTGGGGCCAACGTCCTGACTTTC	CASRPTGGANVLTF
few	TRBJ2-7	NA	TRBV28	TGTGCCAGCAGGGGGGAGGACTACTCCTACGAGCAGTACTTC	CASRGEDYSYEQYF
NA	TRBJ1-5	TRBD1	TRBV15	TGTGCCACCTCGACAGGGCGGTGGGGCAATCAGCCCCAGCATTTT	CATSTGRWGNQPQHF
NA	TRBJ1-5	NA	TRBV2	TGTGCCAGCAGTTCCGACAGGTATCAGCCCCAGCATTTT	CASSSDRYQPQHF
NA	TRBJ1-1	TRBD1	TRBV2	TGTGCCAGCATGCCAAAGCAGGGGGGGAACACTGAAGCTTTCTTT	CASMPKQGGNTEAFF
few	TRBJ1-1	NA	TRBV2	TGTGCCAGCAGTCAGATGAACACTGAAGCTTTCTTT	CASSQMNTEAFF
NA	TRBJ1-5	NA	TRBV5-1	TGCGCCAGCAGCTTGGCCGGTGATCTTTTTCAGCCCCAGCATTTT	CASSLAGDLFQPQHF
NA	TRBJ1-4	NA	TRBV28	TGTGCCAGCAGTATCATACAGAGCAATGAAAAACTGTTTTTT	CASSIIQSNEKLFF
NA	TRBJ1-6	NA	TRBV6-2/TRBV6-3	TGTGCCAGCAGTTCCGGACTTCGTTGGGGGCAAACCTTT	CASSSGLRWGQTF
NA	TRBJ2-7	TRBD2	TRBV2	TGTGCCAGCAGTGGATTAGCGGGAGAATCCTACGAGCAGTACTTC	CASSGLAGESYEQYF